A selection of T cell receptor beta chains follows, all from one sample in a study of T cell responses to AZD1222 COVID-19 vaccine. Assay used: immunoSEQ multiplex PCR; TCRdb lists only in-frame clones, some missing. The table includes 54,000 or so clones, 60% to 80% detected once. Material: peripheral blood, obtained 28 days after the second AZD1222 dose. The receptors originated from an adult who received the AZD1222 COVID-19 vaccine. CDR3s include the opening cysteine and the closing phenylalanine or tryptophan. Each record gives: clone size, D gene, V gene, J gene, CDR3 DNA, CDR3 protein. D genes are given only for firm matches. Part of the rows lack a size; the others show once, few, many or a class for expanded clones.

size: NA; D: TRBD2; V: TRBV5-1; J: TRBJ2-3; DNA: TGCGCCAGCAGCTTGGTGGGGGGGTATTATCCCGCAGATACGCAGTATTTT; CDR3: CASSLVGGYYPADTQYF
size: NA; D: NA; V: TRBV5-5; J: TRBJ2-1; DNA: TGTGCCAGCAGCCCCCACGGTGAGCAGTTCTTC; CDR3: CASSPHGEQFF
size: NA; D: NA; V: TRBV20-1; J: TRBJ2-3; DNA: TGCAGTGCCCCGGGCGCAGATACGCAGTATTTT; CDR3: CSAPGADTQYF
size: NA; D: NA; V: TRBV15; J: TRBJ1-2; DNA: TGTGCCACCAGCACAGGGGTCGACTATGGCTACACCTTC; CDR3: CATSTGVDYGYTF
size: few; D: TRBD1; V: TRBV10-3; J: TRBJ2-1; DNA: TGTGCCATCAGCGCCGGGACAGCCCTACCTAATGAGCAGTTCTTC; CDR3: CAISAGTALPNEQFF
size: NA; D: TRBD2; V: TRBV28; J: TRBJ2-1; DNA: TGTGCCAGCAGGGAGGCTAGCGGGCTTTACAATGAGCAGTTCTTC; CDR3: CASREASGLYNEQFF
size: NA; D: TRBD1; V: TRBV7-9; J: TRBJ2-2; DNA: TGTGCCAGCAGCTTAGGGCGGACAGGGAACACCGGGGAGCTGTTTTTT; CDR3: CASSLGRTGNTGELFF
size: NA; D: TRBD2; V: TRBV28; J: TRBJ2-2; DNA: TGTGCCAGCCTCCCTGCACGGGGGGATGGAGCCGGGGAGCTGTTTTTT; CDR3: CASLPARGDGAGELFF
size: once; D: TRBD1; V: TRBV25-1; J: TRBJ1-1; DNA: TGTGCCAGCAGTAGGGGGCCTTTATTGAACACTGAAGCTTTCTTT; CDR3: CASSRGPLLNTEAFF
size: NA; D: NA; V: TRBV11-2; J: TRBJ1-6; DNA: TGTGCCAGCAGTTCTGACAGGTTGCATAATTCACCCCTCCACTTT; CDR3: CASSSDRLHNSPLHF
size: NA; D: NA; V: TRBV6-5; J: TRBJ2-4; DNA: TGTGCCAGCAGTTACTCTCCAGGTGCCAAAAACATTCAGTACTTC; CDR3: CASSYSPGAKNIQYF
size: NA; D: NA; V: TRBV19; J: TRBJ2-2; DNA: TGTGCCAGTAGTATCCTCACGGGGCGTGGTAGCACCGGGGAGCTGTTTTTT; CDR3: CASSILTGRGSTGELFF
size: NA; D: TRBD2; V: TRBV5-4; J: TRBJ2-2; DNA: TGTGCCAGCAGCTTGGATCCGGGGGGGACGAACACCGGGGAGCTGTTTTTT; CDR3: CASSLDPGGTNTGELFF
size: NA; D: NA; V: TRBV7-6; J: TRBJ2-5; DNA: TGTGCCAGGGAATTCCCCTATGGGACCCAGTACTTC; CDR3: CAREFPYGTQYF
size: NA; D: TRBD2; V: TRBV5-5; J: TRBJ2-5; DNA: TGTGCCAGCAGCTTGGGAGGACTAGCGGGAGGTTACCAAGAGACCCAGTACTTC; CDR3: CASSLGGLAGGYQETQYF
size: NA; D: TRBD2; V: TRBV5-1; J: TRBJ2-5; DNA: TGCGCCAGCGGGGGGGAAGCGGGGATCCAAGAGACCCAGTACTTC; CDR3: CASGGEAGIQETQYF